This paragraph reports one T cell receptor (beta chain). The source of the sample is a study of blood T cell repertoires in COVID-19. Study-wide context: T cells, B-cell-depleted T cells, or PBMCs provided the cDNA or gDNA that served as material.

As processed by the authors: How many nucleated cells were present was estimated from reference gene primer amplification. Sequencing used immunoSEQ multiplex PCR; TCRdb keeps in-frame clones, though not all of them. That table supplies the V and J calls and clone size; D and trimming were determined from the DNA. The sample includes about 180,000 clones, around 79% of them seen just once. The specimen sequenced was peripheral blood. The sequence was obtained from a woman between 70 and 85 years old with acute or convalescent COVID-19.

The CDR3 DNA reads TGTGCCACCAGTGATCCCTCGGGAGGGTCGAAGCAAGAGACCCAGTACTTC. Its protein product is CATSDPSGGSKQETQYF. The chain has TRBV24-1 and TRBJ2-5; TRBD2 matches at 8 bases. The V and J ends lost 3 bases and 2 bases, in that order; junction bases with no gene match: 10. The CDR3 loop spans 17 amino acids. Germline CDR1 is KGHDR and CDR2 is SFDVKD.